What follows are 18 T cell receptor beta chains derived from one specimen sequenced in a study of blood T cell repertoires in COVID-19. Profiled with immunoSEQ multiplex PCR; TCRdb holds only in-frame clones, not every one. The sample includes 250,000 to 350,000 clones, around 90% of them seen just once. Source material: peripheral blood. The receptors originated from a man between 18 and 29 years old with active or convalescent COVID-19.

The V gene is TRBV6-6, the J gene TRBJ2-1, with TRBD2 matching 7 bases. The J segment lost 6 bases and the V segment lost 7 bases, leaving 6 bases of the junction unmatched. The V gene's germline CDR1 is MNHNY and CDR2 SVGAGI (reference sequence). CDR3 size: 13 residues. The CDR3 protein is CASTNTGGNEQFF. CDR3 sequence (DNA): TGTGCCAGCACTAATACGGGGGGCAATGAGCAGTTCTTC.

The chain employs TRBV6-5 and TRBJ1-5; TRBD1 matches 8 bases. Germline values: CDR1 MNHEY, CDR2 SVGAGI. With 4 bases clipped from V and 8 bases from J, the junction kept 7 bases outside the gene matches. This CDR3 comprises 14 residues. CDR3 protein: CASSSGQGGKPQHF. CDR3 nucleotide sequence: TGTGCCAGCAGTTCAGGACAGGGAGGAAAGCCCCAGCATTTT.

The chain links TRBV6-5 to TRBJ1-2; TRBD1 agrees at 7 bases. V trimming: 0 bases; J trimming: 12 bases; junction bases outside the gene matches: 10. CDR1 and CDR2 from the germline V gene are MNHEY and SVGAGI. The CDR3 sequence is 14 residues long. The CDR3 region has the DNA TGTGCCAGCAGTTACTCCGGGACAGCCCCTCCAAACACCTTC. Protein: CASSYSGTAPPNTF.

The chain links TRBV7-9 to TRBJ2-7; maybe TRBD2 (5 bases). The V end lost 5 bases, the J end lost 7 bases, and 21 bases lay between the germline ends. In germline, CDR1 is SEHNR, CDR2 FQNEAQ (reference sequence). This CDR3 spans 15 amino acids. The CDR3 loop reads CASSHQYLLEREQYF. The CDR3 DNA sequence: TGTGCCAGCAGCCACCAATACTTACTAGAAAGGGAGCAGTACTTC.

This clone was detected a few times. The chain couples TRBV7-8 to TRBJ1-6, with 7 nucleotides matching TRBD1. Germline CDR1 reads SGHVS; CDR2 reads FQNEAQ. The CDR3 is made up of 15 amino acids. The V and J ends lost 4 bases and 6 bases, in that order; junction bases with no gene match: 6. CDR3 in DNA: TGTGCCAGCAGCTCAGACAGGGTGTCTAATTCACCCCTCCACTTT. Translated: CASSSDRVSNSPLHF.

As DNA, the CDR3 is TGCGCCAGCAGCCAAGAAGGGTCACAGGTCCTGGCAAGGTACACCATATATTTT. Its protein product is CASSQEGSQVLARYTIYF. The V call is TRBV4-1, the J call TRBJ1-3, with a weak D call TRBD1 (5 bases). Germline CDR1 MGHRA, CDR2 YSYEKL. V was clipped by 0 bases and J by 8 bases, with 23 bases between them. The CDR3 spans 18 residues.

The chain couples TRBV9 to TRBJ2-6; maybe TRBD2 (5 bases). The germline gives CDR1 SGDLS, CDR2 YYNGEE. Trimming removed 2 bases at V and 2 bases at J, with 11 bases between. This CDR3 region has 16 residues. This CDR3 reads CASSVAGYTGANVLTF. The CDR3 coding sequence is TGTGCCAGCAGCGTCGCGGGTTACACTGGGGCCAACGTCCTGACTTTC.

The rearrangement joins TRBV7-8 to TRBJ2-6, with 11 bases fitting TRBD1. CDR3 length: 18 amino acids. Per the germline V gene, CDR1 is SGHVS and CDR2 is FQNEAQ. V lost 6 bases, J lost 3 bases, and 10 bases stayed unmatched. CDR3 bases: TGTGCCAGCAGGACCGGGACAGGGGGGTTTCTTGGGGCCAACGTCCTGACTTTC. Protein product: CASRTGTGGFLGANVLTF. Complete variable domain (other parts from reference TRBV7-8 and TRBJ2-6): GAGVSQSPRYKVAKRGQDVALRCDPISGHVSLFWYQQALGQGPEFLTYFQNEAQLDKSGLPSDRFFAERPEGSVSTLKIQRTQQEDSAVYLCASRTGTGGFLGANVLTFGAGSRLTVL.

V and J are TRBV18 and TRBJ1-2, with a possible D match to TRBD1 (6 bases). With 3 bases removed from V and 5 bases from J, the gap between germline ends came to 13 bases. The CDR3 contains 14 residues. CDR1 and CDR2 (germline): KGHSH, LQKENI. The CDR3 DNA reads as TGTGCCAGCTCACCCCTGGGACAAGGTTATGGCTACACCTTC. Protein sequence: CASSPLGQGYGYTF.

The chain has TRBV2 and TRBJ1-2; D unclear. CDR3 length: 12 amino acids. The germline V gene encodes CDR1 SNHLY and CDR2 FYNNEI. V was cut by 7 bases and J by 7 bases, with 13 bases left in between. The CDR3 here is CASNPETPGYTF. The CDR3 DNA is TGTGCCAGCAATCCAGAAACCCCTGGCTACACCTTC.

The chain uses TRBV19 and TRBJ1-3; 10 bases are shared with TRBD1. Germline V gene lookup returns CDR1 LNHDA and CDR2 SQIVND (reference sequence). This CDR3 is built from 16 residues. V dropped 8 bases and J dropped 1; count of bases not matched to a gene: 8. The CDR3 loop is CASRRTGGNSGNTIYF. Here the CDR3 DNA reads TGTGCCAGTCGGCGGACAGGGGGAAATTCTGGAAACACCATATATTTT.

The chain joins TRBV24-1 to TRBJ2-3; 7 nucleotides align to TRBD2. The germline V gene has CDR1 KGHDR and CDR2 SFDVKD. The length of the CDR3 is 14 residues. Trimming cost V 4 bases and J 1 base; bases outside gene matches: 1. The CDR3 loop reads CATSETSGTDTQYF. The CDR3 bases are TGTGCCACCAGTGAAACTAGCGGCACAGATACGCAGTATTTT.

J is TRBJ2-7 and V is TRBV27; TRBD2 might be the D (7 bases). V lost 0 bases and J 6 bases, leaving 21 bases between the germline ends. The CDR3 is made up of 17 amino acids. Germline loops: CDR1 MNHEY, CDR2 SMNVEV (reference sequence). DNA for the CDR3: TGTGCCAGCAGTTTATCGCACCCACAGGGAGGGGAGGGCGAGCAGTACTTC. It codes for CASSLSHPQGGEGEQYF.

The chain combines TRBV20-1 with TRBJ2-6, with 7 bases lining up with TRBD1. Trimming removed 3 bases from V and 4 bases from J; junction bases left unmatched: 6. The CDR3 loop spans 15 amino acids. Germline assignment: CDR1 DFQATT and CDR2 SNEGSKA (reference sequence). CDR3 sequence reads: CSASKGATGANVLTF. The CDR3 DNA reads TGCAGTGCTAGTAAGGGGGCGACCGGGGCCAACGTCCTGACTTTC.

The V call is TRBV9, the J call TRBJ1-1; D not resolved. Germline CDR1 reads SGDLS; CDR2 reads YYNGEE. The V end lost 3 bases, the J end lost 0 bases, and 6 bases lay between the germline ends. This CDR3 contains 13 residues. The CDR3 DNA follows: TGTGCCAGCAGCGCCGGAGTGAACACTGAAGCTTTCTTT. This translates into CASSAGVNTEAFF. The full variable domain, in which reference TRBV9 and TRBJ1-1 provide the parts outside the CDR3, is DSGVTQTPKHLITATGQRVTLRCSPRSGDLSVYWYQQSLDQGLQFLIQYYNGEERAKGNILERFSAQQFPDLHSELNLSSLELGDSALYFCASSAGVNTEAFFGQGTRLTVV.

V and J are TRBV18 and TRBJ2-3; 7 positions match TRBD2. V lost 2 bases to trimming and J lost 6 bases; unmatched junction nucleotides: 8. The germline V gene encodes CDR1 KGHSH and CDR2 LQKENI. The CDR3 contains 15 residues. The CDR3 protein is CASSPSGATGDTQYF. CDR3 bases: TGTGCCAGCTCACCAAGCGGGGCGACCGGGGATACGCAGTATTTT.

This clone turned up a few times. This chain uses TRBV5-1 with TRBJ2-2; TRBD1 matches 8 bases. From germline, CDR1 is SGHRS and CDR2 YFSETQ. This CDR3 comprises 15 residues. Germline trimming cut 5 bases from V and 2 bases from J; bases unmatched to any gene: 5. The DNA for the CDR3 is TGCGCCAGCAGAACGGACAGGGCAAACACCGGGGAGCTGTTTTTT. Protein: CASRTDRANTGELFF.

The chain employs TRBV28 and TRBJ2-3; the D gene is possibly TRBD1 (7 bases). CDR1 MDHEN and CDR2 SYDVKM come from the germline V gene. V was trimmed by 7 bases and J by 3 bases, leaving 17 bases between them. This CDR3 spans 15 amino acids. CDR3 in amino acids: CASTPPGGLTDTQYF. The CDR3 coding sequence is TGTGCCAGCACCCCCCCAGGGGGACTGACAGATACGCAGTATTTT.